This T cell receptor beta chain was recorded in a study of shared clonotypes between healthy human individuals. Study as a whole: Donors were a couple of women and a few men aged 18 to 49. General study results and limits: Some clonotypes were shared by all four sorted-subset donors, while others were not shared. The non-shared ones had lower generation probabilities than the shared ones.

Comments on this clone: Its antigen is currently unknown.

CD45RO-negative, CCR7-positively selected cells formed the naive CD8 fraction, excluding terminally differentiated effector memory CD45RA+ cells. At the deep level, the assay was run. Repertoires were generated with immunoSEQ multiplex PCR, while TCRdb's copy carries only in-frame clones and drops some. The profile shows over 800,000 clones, about 92% of them singletons. The sequencing sample was made of naive CD8+ T cells sorted from blood. This receptor was taken from a man between 25 and 39 years old in good health.

The CDR3 sequence: CASSFQGIHEQYF. In DNA, the CDR3 is TGTGCCAGCAGTTTCCAGGGGATACACGAGCAGTACTTC. This chain links TRBV28 with TRBJ2-7, with D possibly TRBD1 on 6 matching bases. CDR1 and CDR2 from the germline V gene are MDHEN and SYDVKM. Trimming removed 3 bases at V and 5 bases at J, with 11 bases between. The CDR3 sequence is 13 residues long. The full variable domain, in which reference TRBV28 and TRBJ2-7 provide the parts outside the CDR3, is DVKVTQSSRYLVKRTGEKVFLECVQDMDHENMFWYRQDPGLGLRLIYFSYDVKMKEKGDIPEGYSVSREKKERFSLILESASTNQTSMYLCASSFQGIHEQYFGPGTRLTVT.